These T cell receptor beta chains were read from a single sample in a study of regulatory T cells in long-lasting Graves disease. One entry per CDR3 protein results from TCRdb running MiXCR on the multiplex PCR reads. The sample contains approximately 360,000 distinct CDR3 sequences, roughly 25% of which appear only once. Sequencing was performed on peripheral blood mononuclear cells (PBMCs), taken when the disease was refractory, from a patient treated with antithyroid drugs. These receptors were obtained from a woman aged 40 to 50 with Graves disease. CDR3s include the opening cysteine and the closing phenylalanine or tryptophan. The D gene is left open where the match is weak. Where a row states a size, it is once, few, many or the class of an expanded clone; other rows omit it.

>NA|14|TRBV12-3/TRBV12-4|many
CASSFAGLIYEQYF
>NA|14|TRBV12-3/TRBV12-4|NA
CASSPGDLTDTQYF
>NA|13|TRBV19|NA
CASSISGWNEQFF
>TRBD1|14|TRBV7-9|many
CASSLRQGGSPLHF
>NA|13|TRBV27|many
CASSFPGDTEAFF
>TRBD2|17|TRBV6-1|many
CASSEAAGLAGVREQYF
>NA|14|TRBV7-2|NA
CASSFWGRPGEQYF
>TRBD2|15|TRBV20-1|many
CSAPMTSGAKNIQYF
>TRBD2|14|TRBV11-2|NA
CASSLENSGIEQFF
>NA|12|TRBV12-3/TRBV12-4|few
CASSFAEGTQYF
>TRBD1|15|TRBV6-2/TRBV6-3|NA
CAGSGPPTGVDGYTF
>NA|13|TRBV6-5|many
CASSYGRVNEQYF
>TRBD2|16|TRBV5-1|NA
CASMPLTSGSTGELFF
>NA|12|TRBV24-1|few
CATSDWMDTQYF
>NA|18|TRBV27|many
CASSLEGGPGRTNTEAFF
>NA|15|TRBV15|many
CATSRAADSSYEQYF
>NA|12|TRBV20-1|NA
CSGGRIFYEQYF
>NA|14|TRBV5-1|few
CASSLAGGVPEAFF
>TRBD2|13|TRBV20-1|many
CSALTSGTYEQYF
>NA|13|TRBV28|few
CASSFELVSEQFF
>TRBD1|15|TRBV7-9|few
CASSQVRDSNSPLHF
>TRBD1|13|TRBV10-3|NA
CAIRTGGLAEAFF